This T cell receptor beta chain is from a study of cytomegalovirus exposure and HLA in healthy donors. The PCR was carried out with 60 Vbeta primers and 13 Jbeta primers. The protocol was immunoSEQ multiplex PCR, while the TCRdb copy is restricted to in-frame clones and leaves out a portion. The table lists about 170,000 clones, approximately 75% of them singletons. V lost 4 bases, J lost 8 bases, and 17 bases lay in between. The CDR3 totals 15 residues. CDR1 is MDHEN and CDR2 is SYDVKM in the germline V gene. The chain joins TRBV28 to TRBJ1-4; D unresolved. The TCR was taken from a woman under 30 in good health and CMV-seronegative. Sequencing was performed on PBMCs. This chain's CDR3 is CASSSTRGFREKLFF. The CDR3, as DNA: TGTGCCAGCAGTTCAACCCGGGGTTTCCGGGAAAAACTGTTTTTT.